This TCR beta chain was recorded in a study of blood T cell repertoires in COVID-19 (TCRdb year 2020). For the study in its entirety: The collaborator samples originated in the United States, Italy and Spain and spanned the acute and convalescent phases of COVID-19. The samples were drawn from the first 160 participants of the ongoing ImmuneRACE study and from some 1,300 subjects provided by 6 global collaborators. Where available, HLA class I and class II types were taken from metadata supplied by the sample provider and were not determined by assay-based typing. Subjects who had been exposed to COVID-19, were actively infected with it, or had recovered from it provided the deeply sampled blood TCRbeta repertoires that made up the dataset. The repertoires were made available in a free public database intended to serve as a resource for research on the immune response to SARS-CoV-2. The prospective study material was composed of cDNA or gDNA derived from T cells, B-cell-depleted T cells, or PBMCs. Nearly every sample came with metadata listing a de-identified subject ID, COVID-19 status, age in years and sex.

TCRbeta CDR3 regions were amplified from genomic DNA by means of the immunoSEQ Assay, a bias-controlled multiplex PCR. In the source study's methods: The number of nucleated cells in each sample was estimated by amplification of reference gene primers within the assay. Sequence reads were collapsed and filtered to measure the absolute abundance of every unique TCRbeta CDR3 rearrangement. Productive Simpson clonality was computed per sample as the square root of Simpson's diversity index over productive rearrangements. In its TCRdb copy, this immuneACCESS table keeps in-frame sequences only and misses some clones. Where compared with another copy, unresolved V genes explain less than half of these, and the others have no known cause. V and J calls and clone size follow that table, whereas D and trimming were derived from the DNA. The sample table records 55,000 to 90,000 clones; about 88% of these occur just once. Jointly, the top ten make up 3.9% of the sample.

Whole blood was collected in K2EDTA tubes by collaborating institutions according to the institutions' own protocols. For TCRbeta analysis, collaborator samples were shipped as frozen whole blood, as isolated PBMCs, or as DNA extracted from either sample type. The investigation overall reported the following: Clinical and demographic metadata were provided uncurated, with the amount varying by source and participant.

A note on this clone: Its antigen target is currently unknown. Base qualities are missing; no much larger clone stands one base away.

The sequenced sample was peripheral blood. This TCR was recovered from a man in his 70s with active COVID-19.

For the CDR3, the sequence is CASSSRRGGYANTGELFF. The nucleotides read TGTGCCAGCAGCTCACGAAGGGGGGGCTACGCGAACACCGGGGAGCTGTTTTTT. The receptor chain draws on TRBV7-2 and TRBJ2-2; the D gene is perhaps TRBD2, on 7 matching bases. V loses 4 bases, J loses 0 bases, and the germline ends lie 18 bases apart. The CDR3 holds 18 amino acids from the cysteine to the phenylalanine. Of the read, only the CDR3 DNA is kept; its 54 bases are in frame from base 1. From a lookup of the germline V gene, CDR1 and CDR2 are SGHTA and FQGNSA.